This T cell receptor beta chain was obtained from a study of T cells in Graves' hyperthyroidism and ophthalmopathy. TCR beta CDR3 region amplification was performed from RNA transcripts. Primed by the HTBI set, a first-round RT-PCR was run on the TCR CDR3. TCRdb ran MiXCR on the multiplex PCR reads and lists one entry per CDR3 protein. The table lists 300,000 to 450,000 distinct CDR3 sequences, 18% of them singletons. Germline loops: CDR1 SGHAT, CDR2 FQNNGV. This CDR3 spans 14 amino acids. Trimming shortened V by 8 bases and J by 5 bases, and 15 bases separated the two germline ends. This clonotype was seen a handful of times.

Input material: blood. The chain couples TRBV11-2 to TRBJ2-2; either TRBD1 or TRBD2 may supply D (6 bases each). The TCR originated in a man aged 18 to 29 with Graves' ophthalmopathy. DNA of the CDR3: TGTGCCAGCGACTGGAGGGGGAGGACCGGGGAGCTGTTTTTT. It translates to CASDWRGRTGELFF.